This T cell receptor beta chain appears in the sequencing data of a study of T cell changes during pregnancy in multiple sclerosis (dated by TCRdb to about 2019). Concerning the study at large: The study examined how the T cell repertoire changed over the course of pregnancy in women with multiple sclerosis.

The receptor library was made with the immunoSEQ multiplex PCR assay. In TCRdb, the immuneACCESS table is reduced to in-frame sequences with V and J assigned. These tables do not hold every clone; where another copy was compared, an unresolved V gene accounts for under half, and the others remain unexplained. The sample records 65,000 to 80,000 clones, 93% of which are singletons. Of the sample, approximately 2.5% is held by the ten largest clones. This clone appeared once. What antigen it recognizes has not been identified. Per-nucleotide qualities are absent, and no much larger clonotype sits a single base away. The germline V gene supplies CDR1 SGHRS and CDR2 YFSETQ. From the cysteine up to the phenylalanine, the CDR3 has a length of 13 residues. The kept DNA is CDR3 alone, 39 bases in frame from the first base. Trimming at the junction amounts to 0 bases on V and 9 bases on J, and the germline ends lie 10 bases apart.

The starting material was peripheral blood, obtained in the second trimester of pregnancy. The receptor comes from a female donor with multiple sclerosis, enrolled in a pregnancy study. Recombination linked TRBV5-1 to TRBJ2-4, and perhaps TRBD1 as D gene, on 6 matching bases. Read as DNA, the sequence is TGCGCCAGCAGCTTGGCAGGGGAAGGCATTCAGTACTTC. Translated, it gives CASSLAGEGIQYF.